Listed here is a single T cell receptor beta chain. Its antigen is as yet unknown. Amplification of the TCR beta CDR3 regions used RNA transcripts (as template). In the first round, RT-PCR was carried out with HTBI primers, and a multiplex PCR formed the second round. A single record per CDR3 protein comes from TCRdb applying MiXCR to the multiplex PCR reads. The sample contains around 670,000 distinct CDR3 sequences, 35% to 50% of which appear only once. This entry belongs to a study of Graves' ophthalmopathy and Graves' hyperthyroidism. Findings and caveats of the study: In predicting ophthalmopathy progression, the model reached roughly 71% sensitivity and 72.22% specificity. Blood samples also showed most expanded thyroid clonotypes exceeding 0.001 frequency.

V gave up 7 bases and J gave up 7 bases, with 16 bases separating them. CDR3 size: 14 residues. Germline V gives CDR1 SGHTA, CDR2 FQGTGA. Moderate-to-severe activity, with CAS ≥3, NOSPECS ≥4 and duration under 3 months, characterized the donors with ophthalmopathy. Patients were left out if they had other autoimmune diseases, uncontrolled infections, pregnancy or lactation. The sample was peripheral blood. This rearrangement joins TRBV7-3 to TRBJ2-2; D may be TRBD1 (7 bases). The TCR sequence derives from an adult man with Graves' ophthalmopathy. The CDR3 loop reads CASNAQGGNGELFF. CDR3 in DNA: TGTGCCAGCAACGCTCAGGGGGGAAACGGGGAGCTGTTTTTT.